These 32 T cell receptor beta chains share one sample of origin, sequenced in a study of monozygotic twins with inflammatory bowel disease. Following a re-call of the 5' RACE reads, TCRdb has one entry per CDR3 protein and lacks DNA. The sample holds 350,000 to 500,000 distinct CDR3 sequences. The specimen was blood. These receptors were obtained from a human donor with ulcerative colitis or Crohn's disease, or a healthy co-twin of an affected twin (not recorded which).

The chain joins TRBV5-1 to TRBJ2-1; TCRdb selects TRBD2, and the lack of DNA leaves this call unchecked. The CDR3 length is 17 residues. Germline CDR1 is SGHRS and CDR2 is YFSETQ. The CDR3 loop is CASSSLLAGGSGNEQFF.

This chain connects TRBV6-2 or TRBV6-3 to TRBJ2-1; lacking DNA, the TRBD2 call made by TCRdb goes unchecked. There are 21 residues in the CDR3. Germline assignment: CDR1 MNHEY and CDR2 SVGEGT. CDR3 residues: CASSYSMTSGGPKSIYNEQFF.

The chain couples TRBV9 to TRBJ2-2. Per germline, CDR1 SGDLS and CDR2 YYNGEE. The CDR3 length is 12 residues. The CDR3 here is CASSVQLGELFF.

The chain carries TRBV5-1 and TRBJ1-4; lacking DNA, the TRBD1 call made by TCRdb goes unchecked. Germline V gene data show CDR1 as SGHRS and CDR2 as YFSETQ. The CDR3 is made up of 17 amino acids. CDR3 sequence: CASSLGIRTGLNEKLFF.

The chain is built from TRBV3-1 and TRBJ2-4; with no DNA, the TCRdb D assignment of TRBD2 cannot be verified. Germline values: CDR1 LGHDT, CDR2 YNNKEL (reference sequence). This CDR3 comprises 16 residues. The CDR3 sequence is CASSHLAGFAKNIQYF.

The chain has TRBV20-1 and TRBJ1-5; TCRdb indicates TRBD1, and absent DNA this call remains unverified. Germline V CDR1 and CDR2: DFQATT, SNEGSKA (reference sequence). The length of the CDR3 is 13 residues. The CDR3 region is CSASRPGNQPQHF.

The chain uses TRBV6-2 or TRBV6-3 and TRBJ2-7; TCRdb indicates TRBD2, and absent DNA this call remains unverified. The CDR3 covers 14 residues. Germline CDR1 MNHEY, CDR2 SVGEGT. The chain's CDR3 is CASSLAGTFYEQYF.

This rearrangement joins TRBV7-9 to TRBJ1-4; with no DNA, the TCRdb D assignment of TRBD1 cannot be verified. The length of the CDR3 is 15 residues. The germline CDR1 and CDR2 sequences are SEHNR and FQNEAQ (reference sequence). The CDR3 spells CASSTRTGGDEKLFF.

J is TRBJ2-7 and V is TRBV5-1. This CDR3 is 14 amino acids long. Germline CDR1 and CDR2: SGHRS and YFSETQ. This CDR3 is CASSLLGQFHEQYF.

This chain joins TRBV3-1 and TRBJ2-2; the D gene TCRdb calls, TRBD2, cannot be checked with no DNA. The CDR3 totals 18 residues. Per the germline V gene, CDR1 is LGHDT and CDR2 is YNNKEL (reference sequence). The CDR3 is CASRLTSGGPVNTGELFF.

The gene calls are TRBV10-3 and TRBJ2-2; TCRdb's D call of TRBD2 is untestable without DNA. Germline assignment: CDR1 ENHRY and CDR2 SYGVKD. This CDR3 is built from 15 residues. CDR3 in amino acids: CAISVASGNTGELFF.

The chain links TRBV18 to TRBJ2-5; TCRdb outputs TRBD1, but without DNA this stays unchecked. The CDR3 sequence is 13 residues long. The germline V gene encodes CDR1 KGHSH and CDR2 LQKENI. CDR3 sequence: CASSRGGMETQYF.

This sequence joins TRBV18 and TRBJ2-3. CDR3 length: 13 amino acids. The germline V gene encodes CDR1 KGHSH and CDR2 LQKENI. CDR3: CASSPLVADTQYF.

The chain couples TRBV11-1 to TRBJ2-2; the TCRdb D gene call, TRBD2, has no DNA to confirm it. CDR3 length: 20 amino acids. Per the germline V gene, CDR1 is SGHAT and CDR2 is FQDESV (reference sequence). The CDR3 region is CASNKPTRGGLELNTGELFF.

CDR3 sequence reads: CASSFIRGTNEKLFF. The J gene is TRBJ1-4, the V gene TRBV7-8; TCRdb names TRBD1, which stays unverified in the absence of DNA. This CDR3 region has 15 residues. CDR1 is SGHVS, CDR2 FQNEAQ, per germline.

The chain uses TRBV7-7 and TRBJ2-5; TCRdb selects TRBD1, and the lack of DNA leaves this call unchecked. The CDR3 covers 14 residues. Germline values: CDR1 SSHAT, CDR2 FNYEAQ (reference sequence). CDR3 loop: CASTPSGFQETQYF.

The chain's CDR3 is CASSFSGSYNEQFF. This chain joins TRBV7-2 and TRBJ2-1. Germline V gene lookup returns CDR1 SGHTA and CDR2 FQGNSA. CDR3 size: 14 residues.

The rearrangement joins TRBV18 to TRBJ2-6. CDR1 and CDR2 from the germline V gene are KGHSH and LQKENI. This CDR3 is 18 amino acids long. The CDR3 reads CASSPSPPSDSGANVLTF. The variable domain in full, with the rest retrieved from reference TRBV18 and TRBJ2-6, is NAGVMQNPRHLVRRRGQEARLRCSPMKGHSHVYWYRQLPEEGLKFMVYLQKENIIDESGMPKERFSAEFPKEGPSILRIQQVVRGDSAAYFCASSPSPPSDSGANVLTFGAGSRLTVL.

The rearrangement links TRBV6-2 or TRBV6-3 to TRBJ1-3. This CDR3 is 14 amino acids long. Germline loops: CDR1 MNHEY, CDR2 SVGEGT. CDR3 protein: CASSAARVGNTIYF.

The chain combines TRBV25-1 with TRBJ2-7; TCRdb picks TRBD1, but there is no DNA to check that call. CDR1 MGHDK and CDR2 SYGVNS come from the germline V gene. The CDR3 spans 12 residues. CDR3 region: CASSATGGEQYF.

V usage is TRBV30 and J usage is TRBJ1-2; TCRdb indicates TRBD1, and absent DNA this call remains unverified. Germline V gene sequence: CDR1 GTSNPN, CDR2 SVGIG (reference sequence). This CDR3 is 17 amino acids long. The CDR3 sequence: CAYIGPARAGGDYGYTF.

This chain uses TRBV20-1 with TRBJ1-6; TCRdb picks TRBD1, but there is no DNA to check that call. The CDR3 is 16 residues long. Germline CDR1 and CDR2: DFQATT and SNEGSKA (reference sequence). Here the CDR3 reads CSARMSTDLWNWALHF.

The V call is TRBV6-5, the J call TRBJ2-2; TCRdb calls TRBD1, which cannot be checked without DNA. Germline CDR1 and CDR2: MNHEY and SVGAGI. This CDR3 is 15 amino acids long. This chain's CDR3 is CASSSRDGYTGELFF.

The V and J genes are TRBV5-4 and TRBJ2-3. The CDR3 totals 16 residues. The germline V gene has CDR1 SGHNT and CDR2 YYREEE (reference sequence). This CDR3 is CASRPTVEAVGDTQYF.

The CDR3 region is CASSFADNNEQFF. J is TRBJ2-1 and V is TRBV5-1. Germline values: CDR1 SGHRS, CDR2 YFSETQ. CDR3 length: 13 amino acids.

The V gene is TRBV28, the J gene TRBJ2-7; checking the TCRdb D call of TRBD1 is not possible without DNA. This CDR3 is 13 amino acids long. The V gene's germline CDR1 is MDHEN and CDR2 SYDVKM. The CDR3 here is CASNRDRSYEQYF.

The J gene is TRBJ2-2, the V gene TRBV29-1; the TCRdb call, TRBD1, lacks DNA for checking. Germline-derived CDR1 and CDR2 are SQVTM and ANQGSEA. The CDR3 length is 15 residues. CDR3 in amino acids: CSVEDRTGATGELFF.

V is TRBV11-2 and J is TRBJ2-5; TCRdb calls TRBD2, which cannot be checked without DNA. Germline values: CDR1 SGHAT, CDR2 FQNNGV. The CDR3 contains 15 residues. The CDR3 spells CASSSRLAGGETQYF. Together with reference TRBV11-2 and TRBJ2-5, the CDR3 gives the full variable domain: EAGVAQSPRYKIIEKRQSVAFWCNPISGHATLYWYQQILGQGPKLLIQFQNNGVVDDSQLPKDRFSAERLKGVDSTLKIQPAKLEDSAVYLCASSSRLAGGETQYFGPGTRLLVL.

The rearrangement links TRBV6-5 to TRBJ2-7; TCRdb names TRBD2, which stays unverified in the absence of DNA. The CDR3 length is 12 residues. Germline CDR1 is MNHEY and CDR2 is SVGAGI. CDR3 amino acids: CASSPGPGLLYF.

V is TRBV27 and J is TRBJ2-3; the TRBD1 assignment by TCRdb is unverifiable without DNA. CDR1 is MNHEY, CDR2 SMNVEV, per germline (reference sequence). There are 15 residues in the CDR3. CDR3 sequence: CASSGGGTITDTQYF.

The chain couples TRBV27 to TRBJ1-5; TCRdb picks TRBD1, but there is no DNA to check that call. The CDR3 consists of 15 residues. Germline lookup yields CDR1 MNHEY and CDR2 SMNVEV (reference sequence). The CDR3 spells CASSVDRGPNQPQHF.

The rearrangement joins TRBV7-2 to TRBJ1-1; TCRdb reports TRBD1, a call that lacks DNA to check it against. Germline V CDR1 and CDR2: SGHTA, FQGNSA. The CDR3 length is 14 residues. The CDR3: CASSLVLGGTEAFF.